The 4 T cell receptor beta chains below were found in one sample sequenced in a study of T cells in Graves' hyperthyroidism and ophthalmopathy. Amplification targeted TCR beta CDR3 regions from RNA transcripts. A first-round RT-PCR of the TCR CDR3 used the HTBI primer set. In TCRdb, the multiplex PCR reads were re-called with MiXCR into one record per CDR3 protein. The table lists fewer than 450,000 distinct CDR3 sequences, nearly 15% of them singletons, with roughly a fifth in the top ten. The sequenced material came from blood. All receptors come from an older woman with Graves' ophthalmopathy.

The CDR3, as DNA: TGTGCCAGGAAGACTAGCAGTGCCTACAATGAGCAGTTCTTC. It translates to CARKTSSAYNEQFF. The chain carries TRBV2 and TRBJ2-1, with 7 bases lining up with TRBD2. Germline V gives CDR1 SNHLY, CDR2 FYNNEI. V shed 9 bases and J 2 bases; nucleotides not matched to a gene: 7. This CDR3 is built from 14 residues.

This clonotype appeared many times. This rearrangement joins TRBV27 to TRBJ2-2, with unresolved D. Germline V gene sequence: CDR1 MNHEY, CDR2 SMNVEV (reference sequence). The CDR3 spans 17 residues. Trimming cost V 6 bases and J 1 base, with 18 bases left between them. The CDR3 DNA reads TGTGCCAGCAGACCCCTACTTCAGCAGATGAACACCGGGGAGCTGTTTTTT. It translates to CASRPLLQQMNTGELFF.

This clonotype was detected only a few times. The genes are TRBV14 and TRBJ2-1, with a possible D match to TRBD2 (5 bases). With 4 bases removed from V and 2 bases from J, the gap between germline ends came to 9 bases. This CDR3 contains 14 residues. Germline CDR1 reads SGHDN; CDR2 reads FVKESK. DNA for the CDR3: TGTGCCAGCAGCCGACTATCGGCCTACAATGAGCAGTTCTTC. Protein: CASSRLSAYNEQFF.

This clonotype was observed at least ten times. This chain joins TRBV7-8 and TRBJ2-7; 9 nucleotides line up with TRBD2. Germline trimming cut 0 bases from V and 4 bases from J; bases unmatched to any gene: 4. CDR1 SGHVS and CDR2 FQNEAQ come from the germline V gene. The CDR3 has 15 residues. In nucleotides, the CDR3 is TGTGCCAGCAGCTTAGCCCCTAGCGGGAAATACGAGCAGTACTTC. It encodes CASSLAPSGKYEQYF. The variable domain in full, with the rest retrieved from reference TRBV7-8 and TRBJ2-7, is GAGVSQSPRYKVAKRGQDVALRCDPISGHVSLFWYQQALGQGPEFLTYFQNEAQLDKSGLPSDRFFAERPEGSVSTLKIQRTQQEDSAVYLCASSLAPSGKYEQYFGPGTRLTVT.